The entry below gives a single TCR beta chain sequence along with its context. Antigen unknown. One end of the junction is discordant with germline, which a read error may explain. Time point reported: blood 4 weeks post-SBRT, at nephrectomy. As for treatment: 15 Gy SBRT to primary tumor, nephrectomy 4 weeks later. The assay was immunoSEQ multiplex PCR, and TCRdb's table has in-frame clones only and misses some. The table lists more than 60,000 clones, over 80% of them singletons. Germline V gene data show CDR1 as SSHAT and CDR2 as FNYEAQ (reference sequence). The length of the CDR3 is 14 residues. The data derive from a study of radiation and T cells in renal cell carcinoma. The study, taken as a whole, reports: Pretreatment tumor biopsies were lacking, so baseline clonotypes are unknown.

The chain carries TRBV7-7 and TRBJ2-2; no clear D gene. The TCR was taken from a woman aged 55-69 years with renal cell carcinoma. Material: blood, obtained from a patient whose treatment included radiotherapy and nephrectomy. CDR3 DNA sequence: TGTGCTAGCAGTTACCGGGCCAGCACCGGGGAGCTGTTTTTT. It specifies CASSYRASTGELFF. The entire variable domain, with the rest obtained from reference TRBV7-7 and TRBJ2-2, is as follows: GAGVSQSPRYKVTKRGQDVTLRCDPISSHATLYWYQQALGQGPEFLTYFNYEAQPDKSGLPSDRFSAERPEGSISTLTIQRTEQRDSAMYRCASSYRASTGELFFGEGSRLTVL.